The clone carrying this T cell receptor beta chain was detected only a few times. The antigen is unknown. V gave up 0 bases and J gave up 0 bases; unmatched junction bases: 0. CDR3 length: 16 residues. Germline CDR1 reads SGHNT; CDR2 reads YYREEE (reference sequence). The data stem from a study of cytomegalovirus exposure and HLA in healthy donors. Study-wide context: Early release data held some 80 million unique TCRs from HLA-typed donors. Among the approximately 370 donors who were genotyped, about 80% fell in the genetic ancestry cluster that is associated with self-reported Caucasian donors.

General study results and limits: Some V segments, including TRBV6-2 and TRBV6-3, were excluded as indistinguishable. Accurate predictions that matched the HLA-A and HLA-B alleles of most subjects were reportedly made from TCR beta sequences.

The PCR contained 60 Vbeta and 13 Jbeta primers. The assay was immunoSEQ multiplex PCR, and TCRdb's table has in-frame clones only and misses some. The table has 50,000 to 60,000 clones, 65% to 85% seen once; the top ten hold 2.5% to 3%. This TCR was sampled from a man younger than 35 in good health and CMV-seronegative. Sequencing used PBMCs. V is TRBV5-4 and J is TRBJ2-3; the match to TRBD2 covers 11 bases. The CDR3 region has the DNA TGTGCCAGCAGCTTGGGACTAGCGGGGAGCACAGATACGCAGTATTTT. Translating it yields CASSLGLAGSTDTQYF.